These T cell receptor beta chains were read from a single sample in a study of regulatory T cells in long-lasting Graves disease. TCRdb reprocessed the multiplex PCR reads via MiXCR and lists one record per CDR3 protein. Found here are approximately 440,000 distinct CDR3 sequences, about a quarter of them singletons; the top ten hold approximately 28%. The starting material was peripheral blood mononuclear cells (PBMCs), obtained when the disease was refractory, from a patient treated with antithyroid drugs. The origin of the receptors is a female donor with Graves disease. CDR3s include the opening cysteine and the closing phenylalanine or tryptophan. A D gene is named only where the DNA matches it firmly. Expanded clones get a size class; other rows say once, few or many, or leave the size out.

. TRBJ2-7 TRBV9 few CASASSWGDYEQYF TGTGCCAGCGCCAGTAGCTGGGGGGACTACGAGCAGTACTTC
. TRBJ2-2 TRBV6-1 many CASSDSVTGELFF TGTGCCAGCAGTGATTCCGTTACCGGGGAGCTGTTTTTT
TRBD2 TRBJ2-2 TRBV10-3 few CAIGRETGELFF TGTGCCATCGGGAGGGAAACCGGGGAGCTGTTTTTT
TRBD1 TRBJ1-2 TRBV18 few CASSDSGTGYGYTF TGTGCCAGCTCAGACTCCGGGACAGGCTATGGCTACACCTTC
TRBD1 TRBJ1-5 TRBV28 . CASSGGNRGHQPQHF TGTGCCAGCAGTGGCGGTAACAGGGGCCATCAGCCCCAGCATTTT
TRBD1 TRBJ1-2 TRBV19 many CASGDRGINGYTF TGTGCCAGTGGAGACAGGGGAATAAATGGCTACACCTTC
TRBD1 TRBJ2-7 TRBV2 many CASSLADRVSEQYF TGTGCCAGCAGTCTTGCGGACAGGGTGTCCGAGCAGTACTTC
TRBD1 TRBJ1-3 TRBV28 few CASSTPGGGNTIYF TGTGCCAGCAGTACCCCAGGGGGTGGAAACACCATATATTTT
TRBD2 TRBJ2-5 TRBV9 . CASSVGSSGAQKTQYF TGTGCCAGCAGCGTAGGTTCTAGCGGAGCCCAGAAGACCCAGTACTTC
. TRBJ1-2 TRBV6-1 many CASSEGHGGVYGYTF TGTGCCAGCAGTGAAGGTCACGGTGGGGTCTATGGCTACACCTTC
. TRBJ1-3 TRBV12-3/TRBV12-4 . CASGDWGPISGNTIYF TGTGCCAGCGGTGACTGGGGCCCTATCTCTGGAAACACCATATATTTT
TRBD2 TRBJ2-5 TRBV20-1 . CSARPGTSGRIRETQYF TGCAGTGCTAGACCCGGGACTAGCGGGAGAATCCGGGAGACCCAGTACTTC
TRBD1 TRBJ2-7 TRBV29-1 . CSVASGTGAYEQYF TGCAGCGTTGCATCCGGGACAGGGGCCTACGAGCAGTACTTC
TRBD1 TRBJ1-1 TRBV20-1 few CSASEGASTEAFF TGCAGTGCTAGCGAGGGGGCCAGCACTGAAGCTTTCTTT
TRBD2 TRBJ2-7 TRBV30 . CAWTSGAYEQYF TGTGCCTGGACTAGCGGCGCCTACGAGCAGTACTTC
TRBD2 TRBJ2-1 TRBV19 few CASSITGTSINGEQFF TGTGCCAGTAGTATTACCGGGACTAGCATAAATGGTGAGCAGTTCTTC
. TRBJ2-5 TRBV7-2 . CASSLQDNDQETQYF TGTGCCAGCAGCTTACAAGATAACGACCAAGAGACCCAGTACTTC
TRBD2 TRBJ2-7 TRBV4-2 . CASSQVAGGSYEQYF TGTGCCAGCAGCCAGGTAGCGGGGGGCTCCTACGAGCAGTACTTC
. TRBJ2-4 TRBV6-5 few CASSYSSGLKRPKNIQYF TGTGCCAGCAGTTACTCGTCGGGACTTAAGCGGCCCAAAAACATTCAGTACTTC
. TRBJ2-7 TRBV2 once CASGRYELYF TGTGCCAGTGGTAGGTACGAGCTGTACTTC
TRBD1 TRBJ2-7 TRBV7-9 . CASSLGGAQYEQYF TGTGCCAGCAGCCTAGGGGGCGCCCAATACGAGCAGTACTTC
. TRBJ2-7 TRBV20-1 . CSAPDGDLDEQYF TGCAGTGCTCCGGACGGGGATCTGGACGAGCAGTACTTC
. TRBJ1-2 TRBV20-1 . CSADLVGQGLAAYGYTF TGCAGTGCCGACCTCGTCGGGCAGGGGCTGGCGGCCTATGGCTACACCTTC
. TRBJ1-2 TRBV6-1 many CASTRDYGYTF TGTGCCAGCACGCGGGACTATGGCTACACCTTC
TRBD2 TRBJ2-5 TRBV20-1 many CSARRLAGVEETQYF TGCAGTGCTAGACGCCTAGCGGGAGTCGAGGAGACCCAGTACTTC
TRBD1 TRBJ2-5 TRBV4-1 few CASSQDLRDRGYF TGCGCCAGCAGCCAAGATCTCCGGGACAGGGGGTACTTC
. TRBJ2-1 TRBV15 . CATATISRDNYEQFF TGTGCCACCGCAACTATCAGCCGGGACAACTATGAGCAGTTCTTC
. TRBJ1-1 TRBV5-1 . CASSLYGTANTEAFF TGCGCCAGCAGCTTGTATGGGACGGCGAACACTGAAGCTTTCTTT
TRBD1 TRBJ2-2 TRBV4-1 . CASSQGLGGQLTGELFF TGCGCCAGCAGCCAAGGATTAGGGGGACAGCTAACCGGGGAGCTGTTTTTT
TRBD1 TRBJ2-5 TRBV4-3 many CASSEAATGRETQYF TGCGCCAGCAGCGAGGCGGCGACAGGGCGGGAGACCCAGTACTTC
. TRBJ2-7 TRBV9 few CASSVKGGVTYEQYF TGTGCCAGCAGCGTAAAGGGGGGGGTAACCTACGAGCAGTACTTC
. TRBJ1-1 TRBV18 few CASSPRFDLARFF TGTGCCAGCTCACCACGATTCGACCTCGCGCGTTTCTTT
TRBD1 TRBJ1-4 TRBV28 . CASSQAGTDNEKLFF TGTGCCAGCAGCCAGGCCGGGACAGATAATGAAAAACTGTTTTTT
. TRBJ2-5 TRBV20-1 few CSARTGPYSGAQYF TGCAGTGCTAGGACAGGGCCTTATTCGGGGGCCCAGTACTTC
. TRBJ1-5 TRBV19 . CASRTYGGANQPQHF TGTGCCAGTAGGACGTACGGGGGCGCGAATCAGCCCCAGCATTTT
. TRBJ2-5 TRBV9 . CASSVGGLRGETQYF TGTGCCAGCAGCGTAGGAGGGCTTCGAGGAGAGACCCAGTACTTC
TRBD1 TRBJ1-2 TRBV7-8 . CASSPRTGWDYGYTF TGTGCCAGCAGCCCGAGGACAGGGTGGGACTATGGCTACACCTTC
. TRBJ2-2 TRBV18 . CASSPLKKGGELFF TGTGCCAGCTCACCACTGAAGAAGGGCGGGGAGCTGTTTTTT
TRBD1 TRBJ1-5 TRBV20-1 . CSASLSPTGVTQPQHF TGCAGTGCTAGCTTGTCCCCGACAGGGGTAACTCAGCCCCAGCATTTT
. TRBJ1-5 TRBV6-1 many CASRIQRNQPQHF TGTGCCAGCAGAATACAGAGGAATCAGCCCCAGCATTTT
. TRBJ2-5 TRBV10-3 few CAIRGTQSKETQYF TGTGCCATCAGAGGGACACAATCTAAGGAGACCCAGTACTTC
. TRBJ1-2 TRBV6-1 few CASSWTRGAYGYTF TGTGCCAGCAGCTGGACAAGGGGAGCGTATGGCTACACCTTC
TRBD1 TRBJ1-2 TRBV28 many CASSTGQAAVTF TGTGCCAGCAGCACGGGACAGGCCGCGGTTACCTTC
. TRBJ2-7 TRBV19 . CASSISTAPIGYEQYF TGTGCCAGTAGTATATCGACAGCCCCAATTGGGTACGAGCAGTACTTC
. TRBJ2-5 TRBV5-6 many CASSLSPRQETQYF TGTGCCAGCAGCTTGTCCCCTCGCCAAGAGACCCAGTACTTC
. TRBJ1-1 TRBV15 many CATSSLQGMNTEAFF TGTGCCACCAGCAGCTTACAGGGCATGAACACTGAAGCTTTCTTT
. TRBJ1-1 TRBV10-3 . CAISEGADLMNTEAFF TGTGCCATCAGTGAAGGTGCAGACCTTATGAACACTGAAGCTTTCTTT
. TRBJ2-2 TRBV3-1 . CASSRNFNTGELFF TGTGCCAGCAGCCGAAATTTTAACACCGGGGAGCTGTTTTTT
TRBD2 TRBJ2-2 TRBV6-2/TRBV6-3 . CASSRGLATNTGELFF TGTGCCAGCAGTCGAGGACTAGCGACGAACACCGGGGAGCTGTTTTTT
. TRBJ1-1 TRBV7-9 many CASSLPAVNTEAFF TGTGCCAGCAGCTTGCCAGCCGTGAACACTGAAGCTTTCTTT
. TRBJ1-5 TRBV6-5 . CASSYVGSHQPQHF TGTGCCAGCAGTTACGTGGGGTCCCATCAGCCCCAGCATTTT
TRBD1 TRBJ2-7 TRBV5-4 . CAYADRAMPYEQYF TGTGCGTACGCCGACAGGGCAATGCCCTACGAGCAGTACTTC
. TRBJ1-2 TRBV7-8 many CASSHTDYGYTF TGTGCCAGCAGCCATACCGACTATGGCTACACCTTC
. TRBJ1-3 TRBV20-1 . CSARLFGEGNTIYF TGCAGTGCTAGGTTATTCGGGGAGGGAAACACCATATATTTT
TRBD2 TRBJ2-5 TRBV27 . CASSRFGGGETQYF TGTGCCAGCAGTAGATTCGGGGGGGGTGAGACCCAGTACTTC
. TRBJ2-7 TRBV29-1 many CSVEGGPGSYEQYF TGCAGCGTCGAGGGGGGACCGGGCTCCTACGAGCAGTACTTC
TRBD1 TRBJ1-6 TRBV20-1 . CSARVGPGTESSPLHF TGCAGTGCTAGAGTGGGTCCCGGGACAGAGTCTTCACCCCTCCACTTT
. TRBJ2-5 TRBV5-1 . CASSGQAGGETQYF TGCGCCAGTTCCGGACAGGCCGGGGGGGAGACCCAGTACTTC
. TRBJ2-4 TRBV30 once CAWTSGQAQYF TGTGCCTGGACTTCGGGGCAGGCTCAGTACTTC